These T cell receptor beta chains were read from a single sample in a study of shared clonotypes between healthy human individuals. Some clones are missing from TCRdb's copy, which holds only in-frame ones; the method was immunoSEQ multiplex PCR. The sample shows millions of clones, 85% to 95% of them seen only once. Sequencing used naive CD4+ T cells sorted from blood. The receptors here all came from a young man in good health. Each CDR3 is given with its conserved first and last residue. A D gene is named only where the DNA matches it firmly. Size is stated for part of the rows, as once, few or many counts, or as a class when the clone is expanded.

TRBJ1-5	-	-	TRBV20-1	CSAREEGSQHF	TGCAGTGCTAGAGAAGAAGGCTCCCAGCATTTT
TRBJ2-2	TRBD1	-	TRBV5-4	CASSSTGKNTGELFF	TGTGCCAGCAGCTCGACAGGGAAGAACACCGGGGAGCTGTTTTTT
TRBJ2-5	TRBD1	-	TRBV5-1	CASSRDRGFQETQYF	TGCGCCAGCAGCCGGGACAGGGGATTCCAAGAGACCCAGTACTTC
TRBJ2-6	-	once	TRBV7-6	CASSPSGWSGANVLTF	TGTGCCAGCAGCCCGAGTGGTTGGTCTGGGGCCAACGTCCTGACTTTC
TRBJ2-3	-	-	TRBV9	CASSVKWDQGTDTQYF	TGTGCCAGCAGCGTAAAATGGGATCAGGGCACAGATACGCAGTATTTT
TRBJ1-5	-	many	TRBV6-5	CASSYGQGYQPQHF	TGTGCCAGCAGTTACGGCCAGGGATATCAGCCCCAGCATTTT
TRBJ2-1	-	-	TRBV10-3	CAISAITGEGNEQFF	TGTGCCATCAGTGCCATTACGGGGGAAGGGAATGAGCAGTTCTTC
TRBJ2-3	-	-	TRBV6-5	CASSYPSTDTQYF	TGTGCCAGCAGTTACCCAAGCACAGATACGCAGTATTTT
TRBJ2-5	TRBD1	-	TRBV5-4	CASSLGQSKETQYF	TGTGCCAGCAGCCTGGGACAGAGCAAAGAGACCCAGTACTTC
TRBJ1-2	TRBD1	-	TRBV7-9	CASSLEGGTGKSGYTF	TGTGCCAGCAGCTTAGAAGGAGGGACAGGGAAGAGTGGCTACACCTTC
TRBJ2-3	TRBD2	once	TRBV10-3	CAISEPGTSGRGGTQYF	TGTGCCATCAGTGAACCCGGGACTAGCGGGAGAGGGGGTACGCAGTATTTT
TRBJ1-3	-	-	TRBV27	CASSLRRAALSGNTIYF	TGTGCCAGCAGTTTGCGCAGGGCGGCACTCTCTGGAAACACCATATATTTT
TRBJ2-7	-	-	TRBV25-1	CASSDPGISYEQYF	TGTGCCAGCAGTGACCCCGGGATTTCCTACGAGCAGTACTTC
TRBJ1-1	TRBD1	once	TRBV6-1	CASTGTGWGTEAFF	TGTGCCAGCACTGGGACAGGATGGGGCACTGAAGCTTTCTTT
TRBJ1-4	-	-	TRBV6-1	CASRPPGTTNEKLFF	TGTGCCAGCAGACCCCCGGGGACAACTAATGAAAAACTGTTTTTT
TRBJ1-5	-	-	TRBV28	CASSLPVQPQHF	TGTGCCAGCAGTTTACCGGTCCAGCCCCAGCATTTT
TRBJ1-6	-	once	TRBV9	CASSETGGNSPLHF	TGTGCCAGCAGCGAGACGGGGGGGAATTCACCCCTCCACTTT
TRBJ2-5	-	-	TRBV19	CASSAAGGQGPQETQYF	TGTGCCAGTAGTGCCGCGGGAGGACAGGGCCCACAAGAGACCCAGTACTTC
TRBJ2-4	TRBD1	-	TRBV7-9	CASSRQGGDIQYF	TGTGCCAGCAGCAGACAGGGTGGTGACATTCAGTACTTC
TRBJ2-1	-	-	TRBV5-4	CASSLAKGKYNEQFF	TGTGCCAGCAGCTTGGCCAAGGGGAAATACAATGAGCAGTTCTTC
TRBJ2-2	-	-	TRBV9	CASSFPRDRNTGELFF	TGTGCCAGCAGCTTCCCGCGGGACAGGAACACCGGGGAGCTGTTTTTT
TRBJ1-4	-	-	TRBV19	CASSTSGTADEKLFF	TGTGCCAGTAGTACATCCGGGACGGCAGATGAAAAACTGTTTTTT
TRBJ2-7	-	-	TRBV5-5	CASSLLGVYEQYF	TGTGCCAGCAGCTTGTTAGGGGTCTACGAGCAGTACTTC
TRBJ1-2	TRBD1	-	TRBV2	CASSDTGGGYTF	TGTGCCAGCAGTGACACAGGGGGTGGCTACACCTTC
TRBJ2-2	TRBD2	-	TRBV11-2	CASSFGTKNTGELFF	TGTGCCAGCAGCTTCGGGACTAAGAACACCGGGGAGCTGTTTTTT
TRBJ1-6	-	-	TRBV7-2	CASSLIRIGSPLHF	TGTGCCAGCAGCTTAATCAGGATCGGTTCACCCCTCCACTTT
TRBJ2-2	-	-	TRBV5-1	CASSLGEARELFF	TGCGCCAGCAGCTTGGGGGAGGCCCGGGAGCTGTTTTTT
TRBJ2-2	-	-	TRBV6-1	CASSRVNTGELFF	TGTGCCAGCAGTAGGGTGAACACCGGGGAGCTGTTTTTT
TRBJ1-2	-	-	TRBV5-5	CASSPSSGQNYGYTF	TGTGCCAGCAGCCCCAGCTCTGGACAGAACTATGGCTACACCTTC
TRBJ2-7	TRBD2	once	TRBV4-3	CASSQDSGKLYEQYF	TGCGCCAGCAGCCAAGACAGCGGGAAGCTTTACGAGCAGTACTTC
TRBJ2-7	TRBD2	-	TRBV30	CAWSVGGSSSYEQYF	TGTGCCTGGAGTGTCGGGGGGTCGAGCTCCTACGAGCAGTACTTC
TRBJ2-7	-	-	TRBV7-6	CASSLGGPYEQYF	TGTGCCAGCAGCTTAGGGGGCCCCTACGAGCAGTACTTC
TRBJ1-2	-	once	TRBV13	CASSPTLGPGGYTF	TGTGCCAGCAGCCCCACCCTGGGGCCCGGGGGCTACACCTTC
TRBJ2-2	-	many	TRBV30	CAWSVGGLNTGELFF	TGTGCCTGGAGTGTAGGCGGACTGAACACCGGGGAGCTGTTTTTT
TRBJ2-7	TRBD1	-	TRBV2	CASSEQGANEQYF	TGTGCCAGCAGTGAGCAGGGGGCAAACGAGCAGTACTTC
TRBJ2-7	TRBD1	-	TRBV27	CASRTGGGYEQYF	TGTGCCAGTCGGACAGGGGGCGGCTACGAGCAGTACTTC
TRBJ1-1	-	-	TRBV11-2	CASSLSSGVNTEAFF	TGTGCCAGCAGCTTAAGTTCGGGAGTAAACACTGAAGCTTTCTTT
TRBJ2-5	-	-	TRBV5-1	CASRRSETQETQYF	TGCGCCAGCAGGCGGTCAGAAACTCAAGAGACCCAGTACTTC
TRBJ1-1	-	-	TRBV27	CASSFGSLRGETEAFF	TGTGCCAGCAGTTTCGGCAGTTTACGAGGTGAAACTGAAGCTTTCTTT
TRBJ2-7	-	-	TRBV6-5	CASSLRHLGPYEQYF	TGTGCCAGCAGTCTTCGACATTTGGGCCCCTACGAGCAGTACTTC
TRBJ2-1	TRBD2	-	TRBV7-7	CASSSRAGSNEQFF	TGTGCTAGCAGCTCCCGAGCGGGATCTAATGAGCAGTTCTTC
TRBJ2-1	TRBD2	many	TRBV27	CASREGRDEQFF	TGTGCCAGCAGGGAAGGGAGGGATGAGCAGTTCTTC
TRBJ2-7	TRBD1	-	TRBV5-1	CASSWDRGRSYEQYF	TGCGCCAGCAGCTGGGACAGGGGGCGGTCATACGAGCAGTACTTC
TRBJ2-2	-	-	TRBV10-3	CAISGQASNTGELFF	TGTGCCATCAGTGGACAGGCCTCGAACACCGGGGAGCTGTTTTTT
TRBJ2-7	-	-	TRBV5-1	CASSLKSGQPDWRYF	TGCGCCAGCAGCTTGAAATCCGGACAGCCCGATTGGCGGTACTTC
TRBJ2-7	-	once	TRBV7-2	CASSLGGKNYEQYF	TGTGCCAGCAGCTTGGGCGGGAAGAACTACGAGCAGTACTTC
TRBJ2-7	-	-	TRBV23-1	CASSPRGHKYEQYF	TGCGCCAGCAGTCCACGGGGGCATAAATACGAGCAGTACTTC
TRBJ1-1	-	-	TRBV7-6	CASSSRVLNTEAFF	TGTGCCAGCAGCTCACGGGTTTTGAACACTGAAGCTTTCTTT